Sequencing of this T cell receptor (beta chain) was carried out in a study of T cell clonotyping in hematopoietic cell transplantation. Overall study findings and caveats: Few recipient clonotypes overlapped donors; over 95% were de novo at given depth. Broader posttransplant TCR repertoire diversity was predicted by graft donor and pretransplant recipient Inverse Simpson Index values.

Libraries were prepared by immunoSEQ multiplex PCR; TCRdb keeps only in-frame clonotypes and omits some of them. Of around 5,900 clones listed, approximately 80% are singletons. The V segment lost 4 bases and the J segment 0 bases; nucleotides outside the gene matches: 6. Germline V gives CDR1 SGHNT, CDR2 YYREEE (reference sequence). This CDR3 comprises 15 residues. This clone was detected once. The antigen is unknown. In the same sample, other DNA sequences code for this CDR3. Sample time point: recipient sample about 28 days before transplant, after cytoreduction. This rearrangement joins TRBV5-4 to TRBJ2-7, with 8 positions matching TRBD1. The receptor was isolated from a woman between 45 and 60 years old with acute myeloid leukemia. Some clones in this sample may be carry-over from other donors' samples. The sequenced sample was peripheral blood mononuclear cells, obtained before stem cell transplant. The CDR3 DNA is TGTGCCAGCAGCCCGGGACAGGACAGCTCCTACGAGCAGTACTTC. Translating it yields CASSPGQDSSYEQYF.